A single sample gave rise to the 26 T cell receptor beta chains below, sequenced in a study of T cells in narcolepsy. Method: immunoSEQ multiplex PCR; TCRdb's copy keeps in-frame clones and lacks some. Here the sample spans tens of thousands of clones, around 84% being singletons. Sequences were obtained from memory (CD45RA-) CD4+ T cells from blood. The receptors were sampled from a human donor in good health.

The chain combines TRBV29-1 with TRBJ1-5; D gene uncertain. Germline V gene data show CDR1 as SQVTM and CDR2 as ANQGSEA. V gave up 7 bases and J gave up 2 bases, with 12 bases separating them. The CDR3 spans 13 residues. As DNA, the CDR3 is TGCAGCGGGGCGGCGGGCCGCAATCAGCCCCAGCATTTT. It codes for CSGAAGRNQPQHF. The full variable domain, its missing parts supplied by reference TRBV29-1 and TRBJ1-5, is SAVISQKPSRDICQRGTSLTIQCQVDSQVTMMFWYRQQPGQSLTLIATANQGSEATYESGFVIDKFPISRPNLTFSTLTVSNMSPEDSSIYLCSGAAGRNQPQHFGDGTRLSIL.

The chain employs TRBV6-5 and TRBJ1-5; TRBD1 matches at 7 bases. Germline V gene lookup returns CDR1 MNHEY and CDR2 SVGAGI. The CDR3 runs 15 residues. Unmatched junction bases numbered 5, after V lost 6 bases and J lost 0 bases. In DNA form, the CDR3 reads TGTGCCAGCAGGAGGGACAGAGATAGCAATCAGCCCCAGCATTTT. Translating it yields CASRRDRDSNQPQHF.

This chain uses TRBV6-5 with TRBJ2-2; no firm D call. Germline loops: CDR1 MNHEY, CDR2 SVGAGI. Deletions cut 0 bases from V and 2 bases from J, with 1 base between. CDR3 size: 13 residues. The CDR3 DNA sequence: TGTGCCAGCAGTTACTCCAACACCGGGGAGCTGTTTTTT. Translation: CASSYSNTGELFF.

CDR3 region: CSVDGDRNEQFF. The CDR3, as DNA: TGCAGCGTTGATGGGGATAGGAATGAGCAGTTCTTC. The chain uses TRBV29-1 and TRBJ2-1; D gene unclear. The CDR3 totals 12 residues. V gave up 3 bases and J gave up 7 bases, with 10 bases separating them. Germline V CDR1 and CDR2: SQVTM, ANQGSEA.

The CDR3 nucleotides read TGTGCCAGCAGTGGGAGGACAGGGGCTGACGAGCAGTACTTC. It yields the protein CASSGRTGADEQYF. The chain couples TRBV6-1 to TRBJ2-5; 9 bases are a match to TRBD1. TRBJ2-7 matches the DNA end more closely, so the J call is doubtful. CDR1 and CDR2 (germline): MNHNS, SASEGT. This CDR3 spans 14 amino acids.

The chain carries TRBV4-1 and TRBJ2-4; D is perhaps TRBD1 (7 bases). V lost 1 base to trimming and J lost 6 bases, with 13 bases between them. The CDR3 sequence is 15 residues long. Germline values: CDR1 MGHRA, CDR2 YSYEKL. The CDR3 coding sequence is TGCGCCAGCAGCCAAGCGGAGGGGGCGGCAAACATTCAGTACTTC. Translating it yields CASSQAEGAANIQYF.

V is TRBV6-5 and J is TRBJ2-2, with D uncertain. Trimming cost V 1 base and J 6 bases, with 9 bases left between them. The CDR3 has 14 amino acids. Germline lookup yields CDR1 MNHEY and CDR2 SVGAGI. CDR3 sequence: CASSYLVEAGELFF. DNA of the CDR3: TGTGCCAGCAGTTACTTGGTTGAGGCCGGGGAGCTGTTTTTT.

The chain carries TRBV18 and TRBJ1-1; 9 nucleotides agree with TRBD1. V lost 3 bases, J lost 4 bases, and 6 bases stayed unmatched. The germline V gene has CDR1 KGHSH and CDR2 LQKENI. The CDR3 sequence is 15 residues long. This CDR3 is CASSPRTGAVTEAFF. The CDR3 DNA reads TGTGCCAGCTCACCTCGGACAGGGGCGGTCACTGAAGCTTTCTTT.

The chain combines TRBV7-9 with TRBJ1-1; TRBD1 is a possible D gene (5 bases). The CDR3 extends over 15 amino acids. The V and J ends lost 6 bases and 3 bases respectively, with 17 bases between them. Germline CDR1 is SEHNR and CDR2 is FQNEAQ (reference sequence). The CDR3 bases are TGTGCCAGCAGTTTGGGGGTAGCTATCGACACTGAAGCTTTCTTT. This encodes CASSLGVAIDTEAFF. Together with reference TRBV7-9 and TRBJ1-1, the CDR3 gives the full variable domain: DTGVSQNPRHKITKRGQNVTFRCDPISEHNRLYWYRQTLGQGPEFLTYFQNEAQLEKSRLLSDRFSAERPKGSFSTLEIQRTEQGDSAMYLCASSLGVAIDTEAFFGQGTRLTVV.

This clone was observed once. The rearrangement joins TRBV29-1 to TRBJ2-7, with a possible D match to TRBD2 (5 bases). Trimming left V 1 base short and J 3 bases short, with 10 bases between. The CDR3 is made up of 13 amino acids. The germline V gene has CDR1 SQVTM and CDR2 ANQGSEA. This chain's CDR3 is CSVEASEGYEQYF. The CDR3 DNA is TGCAGCGTTGAAGCCAGCGAGGGCTACGAGCAGTACTTC.

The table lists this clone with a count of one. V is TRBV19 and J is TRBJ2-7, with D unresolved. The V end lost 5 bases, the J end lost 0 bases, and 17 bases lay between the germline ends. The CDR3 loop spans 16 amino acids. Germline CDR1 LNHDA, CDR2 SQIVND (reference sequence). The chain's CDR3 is CASSGDQRTRSYEQYF. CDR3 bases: TGTGCCAGTAGTGGGGATCAACGGACCCGCTCCTACGAGCAGTACTTC.

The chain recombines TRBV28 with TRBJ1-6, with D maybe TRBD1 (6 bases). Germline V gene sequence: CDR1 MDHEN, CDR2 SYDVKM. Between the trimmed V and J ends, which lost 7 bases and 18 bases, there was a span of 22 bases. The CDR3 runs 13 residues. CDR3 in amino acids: CASTRHQDSSYHF. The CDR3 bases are TGTGCCAGCACCAGACATCAGGACAGTTCGTACCACTTT.

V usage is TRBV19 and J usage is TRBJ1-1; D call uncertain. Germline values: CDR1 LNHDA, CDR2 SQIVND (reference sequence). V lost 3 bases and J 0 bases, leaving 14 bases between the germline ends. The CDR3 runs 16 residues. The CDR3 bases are TGTGCCAGTAGTATGGTTGTCAGGCTCATGAACACTGAAGCTTTCTTT. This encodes CASSMVVRLMNTEAFF.

CDR3 region: CATGQGAYEQYF. CDR3 DNA sequence: TGTGCCACCGGACAGGGCGCCTACGAGCAGTACTTC. The chain joins TRBV6-5 to TRBJ2-7, with 8 bases aligning to TRBD1. CDR3 length equals 12 residues. Per germline, CDR1 MNHEY and CDR2 SVGAGI. The trim removed 10 bases at V and 2 bases at J, leaving 4 bases unmatched.

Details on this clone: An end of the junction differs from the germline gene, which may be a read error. The CDR3 spells CASSSQQGSYGQYF. The CDR3 DNA sequence: TGTGCCAGCAGCTCCCAACAGGGGTCCTACGGGCAGTACTTC. V and J are TRBV5-4 and TRBJ2-7; TRBD1 aligns across 7 bases. The CDR3 contains 14 residues. The V gene's germline CDR1 is SGHNT and CDR2 YYREEE (reference sequence).

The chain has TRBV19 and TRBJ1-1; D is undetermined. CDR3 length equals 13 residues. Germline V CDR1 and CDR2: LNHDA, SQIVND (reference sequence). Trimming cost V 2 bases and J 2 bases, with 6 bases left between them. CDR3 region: CASSIMTNTEAFF. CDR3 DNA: TGTGCCAGTAGTATAATGACTAACACTGAAGCTTTCTTT.

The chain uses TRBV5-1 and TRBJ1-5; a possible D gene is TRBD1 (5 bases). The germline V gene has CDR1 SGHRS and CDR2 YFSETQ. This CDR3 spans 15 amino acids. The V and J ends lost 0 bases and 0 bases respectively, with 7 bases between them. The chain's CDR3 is CASSLEGVSNQPQHF. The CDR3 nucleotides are TGCGCCAGCAGCTTGGAAGGGGTTAGCAATCAGCCCCAGCATTTT.

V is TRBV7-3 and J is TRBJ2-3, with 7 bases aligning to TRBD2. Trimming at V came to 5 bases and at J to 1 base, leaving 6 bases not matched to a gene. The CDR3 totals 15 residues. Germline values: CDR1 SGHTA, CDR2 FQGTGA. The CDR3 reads CASSPSGVGTDTQYF. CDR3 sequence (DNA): TGTGCCAGCAGCCCTAGCGGAGTCGGCACAGATACGCAGTATTTT.

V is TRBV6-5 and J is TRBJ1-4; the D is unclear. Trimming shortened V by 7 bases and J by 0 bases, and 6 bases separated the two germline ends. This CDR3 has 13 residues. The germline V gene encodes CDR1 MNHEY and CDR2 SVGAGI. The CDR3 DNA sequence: TGTGCCAGCACTCGATCAACTAATGAAAAACTGTTTTTT. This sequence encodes CASTRSTNEKLFF.

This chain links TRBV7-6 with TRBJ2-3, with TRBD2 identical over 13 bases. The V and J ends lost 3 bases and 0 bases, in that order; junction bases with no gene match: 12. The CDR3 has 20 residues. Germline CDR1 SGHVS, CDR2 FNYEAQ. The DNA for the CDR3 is TGTGCCAGCAGCTTCACCGCCCGACTAGCGGGGGGTCCTAGCACAGATACGCAGTATTTT. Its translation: CASSFTARLAGGPSTDTQYF. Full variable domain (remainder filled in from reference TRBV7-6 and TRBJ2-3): GAGVSQSPRYKVTKRGQDVALRCDPISGHVSLYWYRQALGQGPEFLTYFNYEAQQDKSGLPNDRFSAERPEGSISTLTIQRTEQRDSAMYRCASSFTARLAGGPSTDTQYFGPGTRLTVL.

CDR3 sequence reads: CASSSLTGGNGELFF. Here the CDR3 DNA reads TGTGCCAGCAGCTCCTTAACCGGGGGGAACGGGGAGCTGTTTTTT. The V and J genes are TRBV7-2 and TRBJ2-2, with 7 nucleotides matching TRBD2. The trim removed 4 bases at V and 7 bases at J, leaving 9 bases unmatched. The CDR3 loop spans 15 amino acids. CDR1 SGHTA and CDR2 FQGNSA come from the germline V gene.

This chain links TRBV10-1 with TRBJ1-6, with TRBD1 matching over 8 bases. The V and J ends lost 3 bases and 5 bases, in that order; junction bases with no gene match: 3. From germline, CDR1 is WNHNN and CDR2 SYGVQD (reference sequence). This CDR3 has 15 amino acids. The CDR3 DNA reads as TGCGCCAGCAGTGACGGGACAGGACATAATTCACCCCTCCACTTT. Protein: CASSDGTGHNSPLHF.

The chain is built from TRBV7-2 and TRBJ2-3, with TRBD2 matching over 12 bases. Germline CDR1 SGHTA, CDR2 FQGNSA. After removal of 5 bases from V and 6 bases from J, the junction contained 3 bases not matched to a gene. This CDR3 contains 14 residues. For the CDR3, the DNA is TGTGCCAGCAGCCAAGGACTAGCGGGGGATACGCAGTATTTT. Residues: CASSQGLAGDTQYF.

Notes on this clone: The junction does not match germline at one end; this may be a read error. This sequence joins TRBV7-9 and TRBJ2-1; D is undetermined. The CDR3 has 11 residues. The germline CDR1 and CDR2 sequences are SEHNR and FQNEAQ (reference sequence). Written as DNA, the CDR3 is TGTACCAGCAGCCCGTTCCATGAGCAGTTCTTC. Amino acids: CTSSPFHEQFF.

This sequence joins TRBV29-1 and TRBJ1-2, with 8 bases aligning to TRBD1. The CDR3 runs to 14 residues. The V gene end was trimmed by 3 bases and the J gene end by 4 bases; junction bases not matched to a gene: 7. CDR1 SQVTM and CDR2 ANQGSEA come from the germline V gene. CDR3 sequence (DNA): TGCAGCGTTGAGGGCAGGGGGCGAAGCTATGGCTACACCTTC. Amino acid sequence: CSVEGRGRSYGYTF.

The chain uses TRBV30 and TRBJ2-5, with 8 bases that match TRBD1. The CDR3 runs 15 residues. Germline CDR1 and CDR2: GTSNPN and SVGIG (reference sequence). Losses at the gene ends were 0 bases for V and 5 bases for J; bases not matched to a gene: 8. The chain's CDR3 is CAWSVAGGAGETQYF. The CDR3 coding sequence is TGTGCCTGGAGTGTAGCAGGGGGCGCTGGGGAGACCCAGTACTTC. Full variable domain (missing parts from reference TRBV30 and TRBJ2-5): SQTIHQWPATLVQPVGSPLSLECTVEGTSNPNLYWYRQAAGRGLQLLFYSVGIGQISSEVPQNLSASRPQDRQFILSSKKLLLSDSGFYLCAWSVAGGAGETQYFGPGTRLLVL.